A single sample is the source of the 20 T cell receptor beta chains below, sequenced in a study of CD8 T cells in Susac syndrome. It was with random hexamers that roughly 0.45 to 1 ug RNA was reverse transcribed. One entry per CDR3 protein results from TCRdb running MiXCR on the immunoSEQ multiplex PCR reads. The table lists about 290,000 distinct CDR3 sequences, about 89% of them singletons, with more than 0.15% in the top ten. Specimen: CD8+ T cells from PBMCs. These receptors all stem from a human donor with multiple sclerosis.

This chain joins TRBV5-5 and TRBJ1-1; no firm D call. The CDR3 runs 13 residues. V lost 1 base and J lost 1, with 5 bases in between. Looked up from germline, CDR1 is SGHKS and CDR2 is YYEKEE (reference sequence). CDR3 bases: TGTGCCAGCAGCTTGTTTGAGAACACTGAAGCTTTCTTT. It translates to CASSLFENTEAFF.

This sequence joins TRBV12-3 or TRBV12-4 and TRBJ2-1; either TRBD1 or TRBD2 may supply D (5 bases each). This CDR3 spans 13 amino acids. The V end lost 7 bases, the J end lost 9 bases, and 16 bases lay between the germline ends. CDR3: CASTPGAGGEQFF. The CDR3 bases are TGTGCCAGCACCCCTGGGGCGGGCGGTGAGCAGTTCTTC.

The chain links TRBV7-2 to TRBJ1-6, with 7 bases that match TRBD1. The CDR3 spans 15 residues. Germline CDR1 SGHTA, CDR2 FQGNSA. Trimming at V came to 1 base and at J to 8 bases, leaving 5 bases not matched to a gene. CDR3 coding DNA: TGTGCCAGCAGCTTAGTCGACAGGGTGGATTCACCCCTCCACTTT. Protein: CASSLVDRVDSPLHF.

The CDR3 coding sequence is TGTGCCAGCAGCCCAGCCGGACAGTACTACGAGCAGTACTTC. Translated: CASSPAGQYYEQYF. The chain combines TRBV7-8 with TRBJ2-7; possible D gene TRBD1, 6 bases. The CDR3 is 14 residues long. Trimming stripped 5 bases from V and 3 bases from J, with 14 bases between. Germline V gene data show CDR1 as SGHVS and CDR2 as FQNEAQ.

V and J are TRBV12-3 or TRBV12-4 and TRBJ2-6, with no clear D. Trimming cost V 1 base and J 12 bases, with 13 bases left between them. The CDR3 is 14 residues long. The CDR3 here is CASSLGTSLTVLTF. In DNA, the CDR3 is TGTGCCAGCAGTTTAGGAACCAGTTTGACCGTCCTGACTTTC.

The chain has TRBV18 and TRBJ2-7; D is perhaps TRBD1 (6 bases). Germline V gene sequence: CDR1 KGHSH, CDR2 LQKENI. The CDR3 totals 13 residues. With 3 bases removed from V and 3 bases from J, the gap between germline ends came to 9 bases. CDR3 sequence: CASSPDSFYEQYF. In nucleotides, the CDR3 is TGTGCCAGCTCACCGGACAGTTTCTACGAGCAGTACTTC.

The chain employs TRBV29-1 and TRBJ1-1, with D perhaps TRBD1 (5 bases). Trimming removed 3 bases at V and 8 bases at J, with 7 bases between. The CDR3 extends over 10 amino acids. The V gene's germline CDR1 is SQVTM and CDR2 ANQGSEA. The CDR3 DNA reads TGCAGCGTTGAGGGGGTAGAAGCTTTCTTT. Protein: CSVEGVEAFF.

The chain carries TRBV27 and TRBJ2-7; 8 bases line up with TRBD1. V dropped 5 bases and J dropped 3; count of bases not matched to a gene: 15. This CDR3 is 17 amino acids long. Germline V CDR1 and CDR2: MNHEY, SMNVEV (reference sequence). The DNA for the CDR3 is TGTGCCAGCAGTAAAACATCCGGGACAGGATTCTTCTACGAGCAGTACTTC. It encodes CASSKTSGTGFFYEQYF.

The chain uses TRBV4-3 and TRBJ2-7, with D possibly TRBD2 on 5 matching bases. Germline V gene data show CDR1 as LGHNA and CDR2 as YSLEER. The CDR3 sequence is 19 residues long. Trimming cost V 0 bases and J 4 bases, with 25 bases left between them. The DNA for the CDR3 is TGCGCCAGCAGCCAAGATCTAACCTCCGCCGGGGAAATTTATTACGAGCAGTACTTC. Residues: CASSQDLTSAGEIYYEQYF.

This sequence joins TRBV20-1 and TRBJ2-1, with 8 bases matching TRBD2. J lost 6 bases, V lost 3 bases, and 7 bases had no gene match. This CDR3 region has 14 residues. Germline V gives CDR1 DFQATT, CDR2 SNEGSKA (reference sequence). This CDR3 reads CSASLAGIINEQFF. The CDR3 DNA reads TGCAGTGCTAGTCTAGCGGGTATTATCAATGAGCAGTTCTTC.

The V and J genes are TRBV27 and TRBJ2-7; TRBD2 might be the D (7 bases). V shed 2 bases and J shed 7 bases, with 15 bases lying between them. The CDR3 covers 14 residues. Germline CDR1 MNHEY, CDR2 SMNVEV (reference sequence). The CDR3 coding sequence is TGTGCCAGCAGTTTAAGGGGGGGAGGAGGGGAGCAGTACTTC. Its protein product is CASSLRGGGGEQYF.

The gene calls are TRBV4-1 and TRBJ2-1; the match to TRBD2 covers 12 bases. V trimming: 2 bases; J trimming: 6 bases; junction bases outside the gene matches: 11. CDR1 is MGHRA and CDR2 is YSYEKL in the germline V gene. CDR3 length: 18 amino acids. This chain's CDR3 is CASSQTEIPGLAGNEQFF. The CDR3 DNA is TGCGCCAGCAGCCAAACCGAGATTCCGGGACTAGCGGGCAATGAGCAGTTCTTC.

The CDR3 is CASSLLWTSGVGEQYF. In nucleotides, the CDR3 is TGTGCCAGCAGTTTACTGTGGACTAGCGGGGTGGGAGAGCAGTACTTC. The J gene is TRBJ2-7, the V gene TRBV27; 12 bases are a match to TRBD2. Germline values: CDR1 MNHEY, CDR2 SMNVEV (reference sequence). The CDR3 spans 16 residues. V shed 2 bases, J shed 7 bases, and the junction held 9 bases outside the gene matches.

The chain joins TRBV6-2 or TRBV6-3 to TRBJ2-4; TRBD2 matches 9 bases. The CDR3 loop spans 15 amino acids. Looked up from germline, CDR1 is MNHEY and CDR2 is SVGEGT. V lost 5 bases and J lost 0; bases outside the gene matches: 2. The CDR3: CASSGLASAKNIQYF. CDR3 coding DNA: TGTGCCAGCAGTGGACTAGCGTCAGCCAAAAACATTCAGTACTTC.

This clonotype turned up a few times. The DNA of the CDR3 is TGTGCCAGCAGCTTGGCGGGGGGCCTCACCGGGGAGCTGTTTTTT. Amino acids: CASSLAGGLTGELFF. The chain couples TRBV5-6 to TRBJ2-2; possible D gene TRBD2, 7 bases. CDR3 length: 15 amino acids. Trimming left V 0 bases short and J 4 bases short, with 10 bases between. Germline V lookup: CDR1 SGHDT, CDR2 YYEEEE. Full variable domain (remainder filled in from reference TRBV5-6 and TRBJ2-2): DAGVTQSPTHLIKTRGQQVTLRCSPKSGHDTVSWYQQALGQGPQFIFQYYEEEERQRGNFPDRFSGHQFPNYSSELNVNALLLGDSALYLCASSLAGGLTGELFFGEGSRLTVL.

The chain carries TRBV12-3 or TRBV12-4 and TRBJ2-3; D call uncertain. V gave up 2 bases and J gave up 7 bases, with 10 bases separating them. The CDR3 covers 13 residues. In DNA, the CDR3 is TGTGCCAGCAGTTTAACGAAGTCTTATACGCAGTATTTT. Translated, it gives CASSLTKSYTQYF.

The chain is built from TRBV12-3 or TRBV12-4 and TRBJ2-1, with no clear D. Trimming took off 1 base at V and 0 bases at J, with 10 bases between the two ends. The CDR3 is 16 residues long. DNA for the CDR3: TGTGCCAGCAGTTTAGACGGGCTAGGCTCCTACAATGAGCAGTTCTTC. Amino acid sequence: CASSLDGLGSYNEQFF.

The J gene is TRBJ1-1, the V gene TRBV7-9; D is possibly TRBD1 (6 bases). Trimming stripped 5 bases from V and 6 bases from J, with 13 bases between. The CDR3 spans 13 residues. Germline V lookup: CDR1 SEHNR, CDR2 FQNEAQ (reference sequence). The CDR3, as DNA: TGTGCCAGCAGCGACACAGGGTTCCCTGAAGCTTTCTTT. It encodes CASSDTGFPEAFF. Full variable domain (missing parts from reference TRBV7-9 and TRBJ1-1): DTGVSQNPRHKITKRGQNVTFRCDPISEHNRLYWYRQTLGQGPEFLTYFQNEAQLEKSRLLSDRFSAERPKGSFSTLEIQRTEQGDSAMYLCASSDTGFPEAFFGQGTRLTVV.

The rearrangement joins TRBV30 to TRBJ2-7; D is undetermined. This CDR3 has 13 residues. Trimming left V 0 bases short and J 8 bases short, with 14 bases between. CDR1 is GTSNPN and CDR2 is SVGIG in the germline V gene (reference sequence). The CDR3 DNA follows: TGTGCCTGGAGTGTAATGACCGGGTACCAGCAGTACTTC. As protein: CAWSVMTGYQQYF.

The rearrangement joins TRBV28 to TRBJ2-1; D gene ambiguous. V was shortened by 6 bases and J by 0 bases, with 15 bases between the two germline ends. The CDR3 is made up of 16 amino acids. CDR1 is MDHEN, CDR2 SYDVKM, per germline. The CDR3, as DNA: TGTGCCAGCAGCCGCAACGAGGTTAGCTCCTACAATGAGCAGTTCTTC. Protein product: CASSRNEVSSYNEQFF. Together with reference TRBV28 and TRBJ2-1, the CDR3 gives the full variable domain: DVKVTQSSRYLVKRTGEKVFLECVQDMDHENMFWYRQDPGLGLRLIYFSYDVKMKEKGDIPEGYSVSREKKERFSLILESASTNQTSMYLCASSRNEVSSYNEQFFGPGTRLTVL.